The clone carrying this T cell receptor (beta chain) occurred many times. The data stem from a study of regulatory T cells in long-lasting Graves disease. In the study overall: Graves' patients, diagnosed recently, had received antithyroid drugs under 3 months.

The sample's time point: newly diagnosed GD, antithyroid drugs for less than 3 months. PBMC-derived RNA was used for the TCR library. Libraries of TCR beta came from iRepertoire HTBI primers plus Arm-PCR of CDR3 regions. From the multiplex PCR reads, TCRdb called clonotypes with MiXCR, one entry per CDR3 protein. The repertoire holds 250,000 to 300,000 distinct CDR3 sequences, about 20% seen once, with 12% to 15% in the top ten. The data also belong to a second study, concerning T cells in Graves' hyperthyroidism and ophthalmopathy. That source notes: Most thyroid-expanded clonotypes above 0.001 were also found in blood. For ophthalmopathy, model prediction preceded onset by a median around 7 months.

This sequence was found in a woman in her 30s with Graves disease. The sample in question was peripheral blood mononuclear cells (PBMCs), obtained at new diagnosis, from a patient treated with antithyroid drugs.

This CDR3 is CASSLRTGGNQETQYF. In DNA form, the CDR3 reads TGCGCCAGCAGCTTACGGACAGGGGGCAACCAAGAGACCCAGTACTTC. This chain uses TRBV5-1 with TRBJ2-5, with TRBD1 matching over 11 bases. This CDR3 comprises 16 residues. CDR1 is SGHRS, CDR2 YFSETQ, per germline. V dropped 2 bases and J dropped 0; count of bases not matched to a gene: 3. The variable domain in full, completed from reference TRBV5-1 and TRBJ2-5, reads KAGVTQTPRYLIKTRGQQVTLSCSPISGHRSVSWYQQTPGQGLQFLFEYFSETQRNKGNFPGRFSGRQFSNSRSEMNVSTLELGDSALYLCASSLRTGGNQETQYFGPGTRLLVL.